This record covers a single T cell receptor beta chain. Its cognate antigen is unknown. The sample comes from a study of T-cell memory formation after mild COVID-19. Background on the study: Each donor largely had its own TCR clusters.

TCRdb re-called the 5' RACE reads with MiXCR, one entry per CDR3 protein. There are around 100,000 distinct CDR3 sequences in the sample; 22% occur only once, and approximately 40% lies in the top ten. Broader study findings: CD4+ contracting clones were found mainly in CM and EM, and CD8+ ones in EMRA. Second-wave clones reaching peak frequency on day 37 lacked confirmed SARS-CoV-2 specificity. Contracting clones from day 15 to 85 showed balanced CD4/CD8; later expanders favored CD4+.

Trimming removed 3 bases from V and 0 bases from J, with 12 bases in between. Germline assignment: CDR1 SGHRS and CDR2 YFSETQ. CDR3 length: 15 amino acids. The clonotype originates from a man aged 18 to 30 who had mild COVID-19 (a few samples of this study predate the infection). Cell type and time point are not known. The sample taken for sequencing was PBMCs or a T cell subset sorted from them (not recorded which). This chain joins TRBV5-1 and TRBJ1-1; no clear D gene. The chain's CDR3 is CASSSPEHMNTEAFF. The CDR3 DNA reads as TGCGCCAGCAGCTCACCAGAACACATGAACACTGAAGCTTTCTTT.